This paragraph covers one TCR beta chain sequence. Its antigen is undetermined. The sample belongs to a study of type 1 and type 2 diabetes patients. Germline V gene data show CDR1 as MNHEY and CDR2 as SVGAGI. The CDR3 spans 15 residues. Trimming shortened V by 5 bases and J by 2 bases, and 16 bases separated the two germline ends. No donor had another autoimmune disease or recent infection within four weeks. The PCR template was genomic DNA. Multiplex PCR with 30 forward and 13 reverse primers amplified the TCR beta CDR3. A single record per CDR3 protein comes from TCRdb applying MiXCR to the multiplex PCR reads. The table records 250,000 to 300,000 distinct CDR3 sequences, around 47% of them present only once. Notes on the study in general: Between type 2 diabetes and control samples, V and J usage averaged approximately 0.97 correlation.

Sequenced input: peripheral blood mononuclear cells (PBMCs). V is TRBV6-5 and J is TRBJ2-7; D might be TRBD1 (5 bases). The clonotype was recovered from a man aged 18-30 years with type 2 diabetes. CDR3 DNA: TGTGCCAGCAGTCCGACGGACACACCACCCTACGAGCAGTACTTC. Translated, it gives CASSPTDTPPYEQYF.